This TCR beta chain was profiled in a study of blood T cells in healthy people across ages (dated by TCRdb to the mid-2010s). About the full investigation: In model experiments, roughly one uniquely barcoded TCR beta cDNA molecule per two T cells was captured by template switching. To track age-related changes in TCR beta repertoire diversity, the study relied on deep sequencing normalized with unique cDNA molecular identifiers. The donors were divided into four age groups: young (average around 16 years), middle-aged (about 41), aged (about 60) and long-lived (roughly 82). To avoid experimental bias, donors of different ages were distributed randomly across sequencing lanes. For two donors (one aged 18 to 29 and one aged 80 or older), the study analyzed two additional independent replicas of 1 million unique cDNA reads from the same blood draw.

Donors were 35 to 40 systemically healthy Caucasian individuals from Russia aged roughly 6 to 90 years. Ten milliliters of peripheral blood were drawn from each donor into EDTA-treated Vacutainer tubes. PBMCs were isolated by Ficoll-Paque density-gradient centrifugation, with at least 6.5 million obtained per sample. Total RNA was extracted from PBMCs with Trizol reagent, with at least 6 micrograms obtained per sample. Naive CD45RAhigh/CD27high T cell percentages were measured by flow cytometry on a PBMC aliquot from every donor. Library generation was performed with 5' RACE. Sequenced on an Illumina HiSeq 2500. A second roughly 7 to 11 cycle PCR used a sample-barcoded 5' primer and a J-beta primer mix. Each TCR beta cDNA molecule received a unique molecular identifier from a template-switch 5' adaptor carrying 12 random nucleotides. At least 2.5 million CDR3-containing paired-end reads were obtained from each sample. First-strand cDNA synthesis was performed from all RNA using the Mint cDNA synthesis kit, with priming by a TRBC-specific oligonucleotide. Following uracil-DNA glycosylase treatment, all cDNA underwent a first 18-cycle PCR with the universal primers M1SS and BC2_uni_R. In the paper's pipeline: For normalization, 1 million high-quality reads, each with a distinct molecular identifier, were randomly selected from each sample. Instead of being binned into consensus sequences, reads that shared molecular identifiers were thrown out. CDR3 identification, clonotype clustering and error correction used MiTCR with a Q25 quality threshold and the strictest error-elimination algorithm. Lower-bound total TCR beta diversity was estimated with a nonparametric unseen species model using Euler transformation. TCRdb trimmed the raw reads at Q25, called clones with MiXCR and kept productive beta chains. Entries that share a CDR3 protein sequence are merged under the most common genes and DNA. TCRdb, not the authors, supplied the V and J calls. This sample lists some 1.6 million distinct CDR3 sequences; about 31% were detected once. The ten top clones hold about 11% of the sample.

Regarding this clonotype: Its antigen has not been determined. It has no much larger one-base neighbor in the sample; base qualities were not kept.

Broad study findings and their caveats: Observed TCR beta diversity correlated strongly with the percentage of naive T cells measured by flow cytometry. Total diversity estimates from one million sequenced T cells were considered lower bounds and underestimates. Observed TCR beta diversity per million T cells fell roughly linearly with age, and a significant reduction was already apparent by age about 36. Compared with the aged group, the long-lived group had more naive CD4+ T cells, fewer expanded clones and increased TCR diversity, a pattern suggesting age selection. Donor CMV infection status was unknown, potentially confounding age-related changes in expanded clonotypes. Since profiling was done on bulk unsorted PBMCs, naive and antigen-experienced compartments could not be conclusively compared.

V is cut back by 3 bases and J by 5 bases, with 11 bases in the junction unmatched. The CDR3, cysteine through phenylalanine, is 16 amino acids long. Only the CDR3 part of the read is kept: 48 bases, read in frame from the first base. CDR1 and CDR2 (LGHDT, YNNKEL) derive from the germline V gene (reference sequence). The chain uses TRBV3-1 and TRBJ2-7, with 9 middle bases fitting TRBD2. This TCR was sampled from a woman in her twenties or thirties in good health. The sample taken for sequencing was blood. The CDR3 reads CASSHLGLAPKNEQYF. In nucleotide form, the sequence is TGTGCCAGCAGCCACTTGGGACTAGCTCCGAAGAACGAGCAGTACTTC.